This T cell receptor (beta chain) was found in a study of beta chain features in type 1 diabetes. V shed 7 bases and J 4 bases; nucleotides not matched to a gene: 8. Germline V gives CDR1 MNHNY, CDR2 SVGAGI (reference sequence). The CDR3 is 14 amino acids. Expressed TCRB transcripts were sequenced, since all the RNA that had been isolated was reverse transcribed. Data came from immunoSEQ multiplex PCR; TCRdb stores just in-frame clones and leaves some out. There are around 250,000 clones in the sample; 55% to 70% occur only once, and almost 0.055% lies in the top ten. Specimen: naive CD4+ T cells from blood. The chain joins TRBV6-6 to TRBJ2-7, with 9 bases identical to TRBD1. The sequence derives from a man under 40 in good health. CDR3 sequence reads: CASTQAGTGYEQYF. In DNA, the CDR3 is TGTGCCAGCACCCAAGCCGGGACAGGGTACGAGCAGTACTTC.